This passage covers 23 T cell receptor beta chains from one sample sequenced in a study of cytomegalovirus exposure and HLA in healthy donors. Only in-frame clones appear in the TCRdb table, and some are missing; sequencing was by immunoSEQ multiplex PCR. Here the sample spans about 21,000 clones, around 97% being singletons. Material for sequencing was PBMCs. These receptors came from a man aged 30 to 45 in good health and CMV-seropositive.

The chain carries TRBV27 and TRBJ2-5; 10 positions agree with TRBD2. The CDR3 extends over 14 amino acids. The V gene end was trimmed by 5 bases and the J gene end by 2 bases; junction bases not matched to a gene: 2. The germline gives CDR1 MNHEY, CDR2 SMNVEV (reference sequence). The CDR3 spells CASSKRGGQETQYF. In DNA, the CDR3 is TGTGCCAGCAGTAAGCGGGGGGGACAAGAGACCCAGTACTTC.

The chain recombines TRBV5-1 with TRBJ2-1; TRBD2 is a possible D gene (5 bases). V lost 4 bases to trimming and J lost 4 bases, with 15 bases between them. The germline gives CDR1 SGHRS, CDR2 YFSETQ. The CDR3 covers 15 residues. The CDR3 reads CASSLSRGEYNEQFF. The CDR3 nucleotides are TGCGCCAGCAGCCTATCCCGTGGGGAGTACAATGAGCAGTTCTTC. Full variable domain (rest looked up from reference TRBV5-1 and TRBJ2-1): KAGVTQTPRYLIKTRGQQVTLSCSPISGHRSVSWYQQTPGQGLQFLFEYFSETQRNKGNFPGRFSGRQFSNSRSEMNVSTLELGDSALYLCASSLSRGEYNEQFFGPGTRLTVL.

The chain links TRBV29-1 to TRBJ1-3; TRBD1 might be the D (5 bases). CDR1 and CDR2 from the germline V gene are SQVTM and ANQGSEA. V lost 2 bases, J lost 5 bases, and 19 bases lay in between. The CDR3 length is 16 residues. CDR3 sequence reads: CSVELPGRGSRNTIYF. CDR3 bases: TGCAGCGTTGAACTACCGGGGAGGGGATCAAGAAACACCATATATTTT.

The chain is built from TRBV6-5 and TRBJ1-1; no definite D call. This CDR3 is built from 14 residues. Trimming removed 4 bases from V and 0 bases from J, with 9 bases in between. Germline CDR1 reads MNHEY; CDR2 reads SVGAGI. The CDR3 bases are TGTGCCAGCAGTTGGAGTCAGCTGAACACTGAAGCTTTCTTT. This sequence encodes CASSWSQLNTEAFF.

The CDR3 reads CASSPRDRGQYF. As DNA, the CDR3 is TGTGCCAGCAGCCCGCGGGACAGGGGACAGTACTTC. The chain uses TRBV7-8 and TRBJ2-7, with 10 bases lining up with TRBD1. Germline lookup yields CDR1 SGHVS and CDR2 FQNEAQ. Trimming took 5 bases from V and 10 from J; bases not matched to a gene: 5. The CDR3 extends over 12 amino acids.

This clone was detected once. This sequence joins TRBV25-1 and TRBJ1-4; perhaps TRBD1 as D (6 bases). V dropped 2 bases and J dropped 5 bases, with 18 bases sitting between them. This CDR3 region has 17 residues. Germline CDR1 and CDR2: MGHDK and SYGVNS. The DNA of the CDR3 is TGTGCCAGCAGTGAAGGGGGCGCTTTTGGGCGGAATGAAAAACTGTTTTTT. Amino acid sequence: CASSEGGAFGRNEKLFF.

The rearrangement links TRBV28 to TRBJ2-5, with TRBD2 matching over 11 bases. The CDR3 is 20 residues long. J was trimmed by 1 base and V by 1 base; bases with no gene match: 14. The germline CDR1 and CDR2 sequences are MDHEN and SYDVKM. The CDR3 sequence: CASSLSPRLAGWSLQETQYF. The CDR3 DNA is TGTGCCAGCAGTTTATCCCCGAGACTAGCGGGATGGAGCCTCCAAGAGACCCAGTACTTC.

The chain uses TRBV5-1 and TRBJ1-1; 7 bases match TRBD1. CDR1 is SGHRS, CDR2 YFSETQ, per germline. The length of the CDR3 is 15 residues. V dropped 2 bases and J dropped 0; count of bases not matched to a gene: 4. The chain's CDR3 is CASSLGDRLNTEAFF. CDR3 nucleotides: TGCGCCAGCAGCTTAGGGGACAGACTGAACACTGAAGCTTTCTTT. The variable domain in full, completed from reference TRBV5-1 and TRBJ1-1, reads KAGVTQTPRYLIKTRGQQVTLSCSPISGHRSVSWYQQTPGQGLQFLFEYFSETQRNKGNFPGRFSGRQFSNSRSEMNVSTLELGDSALYLCASSLGDRLNTEAFFGQGTRLTVV.

V gene TRBV19 combines with J gene TRBJ2-6; 7 nucleotides match TRBD1. The ends lost 2 bases at V and 2 bases at J; junction bases unmatched: 3. This CDR3 spans 16 amino acids. Germline V gene lookup returns CDR1 LNHDA and CDR2 SQIVND (reference sequence). The CDR3 protein is CASSITGDAGANVLTF. The CDR3 coding sequence is TGTGCCAGTAGTATAACAGGGGATGCTGGGGCCAACGTCCTGACTTTC.

The chain joins TRBV28 to TRBJ2-4; TRBD2 matches at 7 bases. V lost 5 bases and J lost 3; bases outside the gene matches: 7. The length of the CDR3 is 15 residues. Germline V gene sequence: CDR1 MDHEN, CDR2 SYDVKM. CDR3: CASSPLSGGKNIQYF. The CDR3 DNA follows: TGTGCCAGCAGTCCACTATCGGGGGGCAAAAACATTCAGTACTTC.

The chain has TRBV6-1 and TRBJ2-1, with 7 bases aligning to TRBD1. Germline lookup yields CDR1 MNHNS and CDR2 SASEGT. V lost 7 bases, J lost 7 bases, and 10 bases stayed unmatched. CDR3 size: 14 residues. Here the CDR3 reads CASTRDSTSNEQFF. DNA of the CDR3: TGTGCCAGCACCCGGGACAGTACTTCGAATGAGCAGTTCTTC.

The chain is built from TRBV28 and TRBJ2-1; possible D gene TRBD2, 6 bases. The CDR3 totals 16 residues. Trimming left V 1 base short and J 5 bases short, with 15 bases between. CDR1 and CDR2 (germline): MDHEN, SYDVKM. The CDR3 coding sequence is TGTGCCAGCAGTTTATTCGGGGGTGCCATAGACAATGAGCAGTTCTTC. Its protein product is CASSLFGGAIDNEQFF.

The V gene is TRBV6-6, the J gene TRBJ2-2; no firm D call. V was clipped by 5 bases and J by 3 bases, with 7 bases between them. The CDR3 covers 13 residues. Germline loops: CDR1 MNHNY, CDR2 SVGAGI (reference sequence). The CDR3 spells CASSPLDTGELFF. CDR3 in DNA: TGTGCCAGCAGTCCCCTTGACACCGGGGAGCTGTTTTTT.

The J gene is TRBJ2-3, the V gene TRBV29-1, with D possibly being TRBD2 (5 bases). CDR3 length equals 17 residues. CDR1 and CDR2 (germline): SQVTM, ANQGSEA. V lost 3 bases to trimming and J lost 0 bases, with 19 bases between them. CDR3 sequence: CSVDSVMAGPSTDTQYF. In DNA, the CDR3 is TGCAGCGTTGATTCGGTTATGGCGGGCCCTAGCACAGATACGCAGTATTTT.

The rearrangement links TRBV2 to TRBJ2-4; D unclear. Germline CDR1 and CDR2: SNHLY and FYNNEI. With 3 bases removed from V and 0 bases from J, the gap between germline ends came to 9 bases. CDR3 length: 15 amino acids. The CDR3 protein is CASSDQALAKNIQYF. In DNA, the CDR3 is TGTGCCAGCAGTGATCAGGCCCTAGCCAAAAACATTCAGTACTTC.

This clone was recorded once. The rearrangement uses TRBV6-1 and TRBJ2-5, with 11 bases fitting TRBD1. V shed 6 bases and J 1 base; nucleotides not matched to a gene: 1. The germline CDR1 and CDR2 sequences are MNHNS and SASEGT. CDR3 length: 14 residues. In DNA, the CDR3 is TGTGCCAGCAGGGGGACAGGGGGCCAAGAGACCCAGTACTTC. Its protein is CASRGTGGQETQYF.

This chain joins TRBV9 and TRBJ2-2; 8 positions agree with TRBD1. The length of the CDR3 is 18 residues. V was clipped by 0 bases and J by 1 base; unmatched bases: 8. Germline lookup yields CDR1 SGDLS and CDR2 YYNGEE. The CDR3 spells CASSVDLGQVKNTGELFF. In DNA, the CDR3 is TGTGCCAGCAGCGTAGATCTGGGACAGGTGAAGAACACCGGGGAGCTGTTTTTT.

This clone was observed once. The rearrangement uses TRBV28 and TRBJ2-7, with TRBD2 matching over 7 bases. V shed 7 bases and J 4 bases; nucleotides not matched to a gene: 13. The CDR3 sequence is 15 residues long. CDR1 and CDR2 from the germline V gene are MDHEN and SYDVKM. CDR3 nucleotide sequence: TGTGCCAGCACCCCCCAGGGCGGGAGAAAGTACGAGCAGTACTTC. This encodes CASTPQGGRKYEQYF.

This clone was seen just once. V usage is TRBV6-6 and J usage is TRBJ1-5, with no clear D. V was cut by 5 bases and J by 0 bases, with 14 bases left in between. The length of the CDR3 is 16 residues. Germline V CDR1 and CDR2: MNHNY, SVGAGI (reference sequence). The CDR3 sequence: CASSPIGLYSNQPQHF. CDR3 DNA sequence: TGTGCCAGCAGTCCCATTGGGCTCTATAGCAATCAGCCCCAGCATTTT.

The chain carries TRBV25-1 and TRBJ1-2; 8 bases are a match to TRBD1. Germline V CDR1 and CDR2: MGHDK, SYGVNS. The CDR3 has 15 amino acids. V trimming: 4 bases; J trimming: 5 bases; junction bases outside the gene matches: 9. DNA for the CDR3: TGTGCCAGCAGTGTAGGACAGGGCTCCCGGTATGGCTACACCTTC. This encodes CASSVGQGSRYGYTF.

The V call is TRBV30, the J call TRBJ2-5, with 7 bases fitting TRBD2. J gave up 7 bases and V 0 bases, and 11 bases lay outside the gene matches. The CDR3 is 15 residues long. In germline, CDR1 is GTSNPN, CDR2 SVGIG (reference sequence). The CDR3 region is CAWSVGLPVQATQYF. The DNA of the CDR3 is TGTGCCTGGAGTGTGGGACTACCGGTGCAGGCGACCCAGTACTTC.

The gene calls are TRBV18 and TRBJ2-5; 10 positions match TRBD2. V was clipped by 5 bases and J by 5 bases; unmatched bases: 8. This CDR3 comprises 15 residues. Germline lookup yields CDR1 KGHSH and CDR2 LQKENI. CDR3 loop: CASSSSGSPGETQYF. In DNA form, the CDR3 reads TGTGCCAGCTCATCTAGCGGGAGTCCGGGGGAGACCCAGTACTTC.

J is TRBJ1-3 and V is TRBV30, with 8 bases matching TRBD1. The germline V gene encodes CDR1 GTSNPN and CDR2 SVGIG (reference sequence). J was trimmed by 2 bases and V by 4 bases; bases with no gene match: 16. The CDR3 has 18 amino acids. This CDR3 reads CAWKLLLNQGATGNTIYF. The CDR3 coding sequence is TGTGCCTGGAAACTCCTTCTTAACCAGGGGGCGACTGGAAACACCATATATTTT.